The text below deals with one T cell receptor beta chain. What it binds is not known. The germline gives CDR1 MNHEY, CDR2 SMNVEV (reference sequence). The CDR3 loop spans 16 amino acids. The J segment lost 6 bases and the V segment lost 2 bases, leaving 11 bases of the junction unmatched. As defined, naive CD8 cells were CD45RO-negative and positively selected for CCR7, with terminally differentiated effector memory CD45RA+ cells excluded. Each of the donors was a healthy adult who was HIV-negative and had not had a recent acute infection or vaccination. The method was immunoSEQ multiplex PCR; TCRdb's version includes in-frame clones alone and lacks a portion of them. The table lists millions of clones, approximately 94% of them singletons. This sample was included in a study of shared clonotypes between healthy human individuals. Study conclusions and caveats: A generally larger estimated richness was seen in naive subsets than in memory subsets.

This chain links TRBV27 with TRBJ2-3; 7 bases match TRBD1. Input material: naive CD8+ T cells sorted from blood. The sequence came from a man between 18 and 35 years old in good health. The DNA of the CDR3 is TGTGCCAGCAGTTTAGTACCGGGACAGAGGTTTGATACGCAGTATTTT. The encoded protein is CASSLVPGQRFDTQYF.